Presented here are 23 T cell receptor beta chains from one specimen sequenced in a study of shared clonotypes between healthy human individuals. Some clones are missing from TCRdb's copy, which holds only in-frame ones; the method was immunoSEQ multiplex PCR. The table shows fewer than 2.5 million clones, with 93% occurring only once. Sequenced material: naive CD4+ T cells from PBMCs. Subset specified: CD45RA+ positively selected. Source of these receptors: a young man in good health. Some clones in this sample may be carry-over from other donors' samples.

This sequence joins TRBV7-8 and TRBJ2-7; tentatively, D is TRBD2 (6 bases). With 3 bases removed from V and 0 bases from J, the gap between germline ends came to 15 bases. Germline V gives CDR1 SGHVS, CDR2 FQNEAQ. This CDR3 has 16 residues. CDR3 loop: CASSLRQAGSSYEQYF. The CDR3 nucleotides are TGTGCCAGCAGCTTGCGTCAAGCGGGTAGCTCCTACGAGCAGTACTTC. The whole variable domain, remainder taken from reference TRBV7-8 and TRBJ2-7, is GAGVSQSPRYKVAKRGQDVALRCDPISGHVSLFWYQQALGQGPEFLTYFQNEAQLDKSGLPSDRFFAERPEGSVSTLKIQRTQQEDSAVYLCASSLRQAGSSYEQYFGPGTRLTVT.

The rearrangement links TRBV7-9 to TRBJ1-2; 9 bases map to TRBD1. The germline V gene encodes CDR1 SEHNR and CDR2 FQNEAQ (reference sequence). The CDR3 loop spans 16 amino acids. Losses at the gene ends were 1 base for V and 2 bases for J; bases not matched to a gene: 5. CDR3 sequence reads: CASSLDRDRENYGYTF. CDR3 DNA: TGTGCCAGCAGCTTAGACCGGGACAGGGAGAACTATGGCTACACCTTC.

The chain links TRBV7-9 to TRBJ2-7; D might be TRBD2 (6 bases). This CDR3 region has 12 residues. Trimming cost V 5 bases and J 7 bases, with 12 bases left between them. From germline, CDR1 is SEHNR and CDR2 FQNEAQ (reference sequence). CDR3 DNA: TGTGCCAGCAGCGCCACCCGGGGGGAGCAGTACTTC. This gives the protein CASSATRGEQYF.

This clone appeared a single time. A read error may be the cause here, since a much bigger clone is one base away. The chain uses TRBV5-1 and TRBJ1-1; the D is unclear. Trimming stripped 0 bases from V and 4 bases from J, with 7 bases between. The CDR3 spans 13 residues. Germline V gene lookup returns CDR1 SGHRS and CDR2 YFSETQ. The CDR3: CASSLDGSTEAFF. The CDR3 DNA reads as TGCGCCAGCAGCTTGGACGGGAGCACTGAAGCTTTCTTT.

The rearrangement joins TRBV19 to TRBJ1-2; D is uncertain. The CDR3 runs to 13 residues. The V gene's germline CDR1 is LNHDA and CDR2 SQIVND (reference sequence). V lost 6 bases to trimming and J lost 8 bases, with 16 bases between them. Written as DNA, the CDR3 is TGTGCCAGTAGCCCCCCGGCAGCCAAGGGCTACACCTTC. It specifies CASSPPAAKGYTF.

This clone was counted a few times. The chain has TRBV30 and TRBJ1-1; the D is unclear. This CDR3 has 13 residues. CDR1 GTSNPN and CDR2 SVGIG come from the germline V gene (reference sequence). The ends were cut back, 4 bases at V and 0 bases at J, with 9 bases in the middle. CDR3 in DNA: TGTGCCTGGACTTGGGGAATGAACACTGAAGCTTTCTTT. Translation gives CAWTWGMNTEAFF.

The CDR3 sequence: CASSGGFQETQYF. The DNA of the CDR3 is TGTGCCAGCAGCGGGGGATTTCAAGAGACCCAGTACTTC. The gene calls are TRBV7-3 and TRBJ2-5; D may match TRBD1 or TRBD2 (5 bases each). CDR1 is SGHTA and CDR2 is FQGTGA in the germline V gene. The V end was cut by 5 bases, the J end by 2 bases, with 9 bases between. The CDR3 totals 13 residues. Based on the CDR3 plus reference TRBV7-3 and TRBJ2-5, the full variable domain is GAGVSQTPSNKVTEKGKYVELRCDPISGHTALYWYRQSLGQGPEFLIYFQGTGAADDSGLPNDRFFAVRPEGSVSTLKIQRTERGDSAVYLCASSGGFQETQYFGPGTRLLVL.

The chain links TRBV5-4 to TRBJ2-3, with a tentative D call TRBD1 (7 bases). The CDR3 runs to 15 residues. Germline assignment: CDR1 SGHNT and CDR2 YYREEE (reference sequence). Trimming removed 5 bases at V and 6 bases at J, with 19 bases between. The CDR3 loop reads CASSSQGGPSDTQYF. CDR3 bases: TGTGCCAGCAGTTCGCAGGGGGGACCTTCTGATACGCAGTATTTT.

The chain recombines TRBV7-9 with TRBJ2-1; 8 bases are shared with TRBD2. V shed 1 base, J shed 15 bases, and the junction held 8 bases outside the gene matches. The CDR3 totals 13 residues. CDR1 is SEHNR and CDR2 is FQNEAQ in the germline V gene (reference sequence). CDR3 residues: CASSLGEGSGTFF. The CDR3 DNA reads as TGTGCCAGCAGCTTAGGGGAGGGTAGCGGGACGTTCTTC.

The V gene is TRBV13, the J gene TRBJ2-2, with TRBD1 as a possible D gene (6 bases). CDR3 length equals 16 residues. Per germline, CDR1 PRHDT and CDR2 FYEKMQ (reference sequence). V was trimmed by 5 bases and J by 4 bases, leaving 17 bases between them. The DNA of the CDR3 is TGTGCCAGCAGCGGCCCTCGACAGGAGGTCACCGGGGAGCTGTTTTTT. This encodes CASSGPRQEVTGELFF.

V and J are TRBV5-1 and TRBJ2-7; 12 nucleotides align to TRBD2. After removal of 5 bases from V and 4 bases from J, the junction contained 7 bases not matched to a gene. CDR1 is SGHRS, CDR2 YFSETQ, per germline. The CDR3 spans 15 residues. For the CDR3, the DNA is TGCGCCAGCAGACCGACTAGCGGGAGTTGGTACGAGCAGTACTTC. This encodes CASRPTSGSWYEQYF.

Concerning this clone itself: Different DNA sequences within this sample yield the same CDR3. The chain is built from TRBV5-1 and TRBJ2-7; D ambiguous. Germline V gene lookup returns CDR1 SGHRS and CDR2 YFSETQ. The CDR3 extends over 12 amino acids. V was pared by 1 base and J by 3 bases, with 5 bases between. In DNA form, the CDR3 reads TGCGCCAGCAGCTTGTCCGGCTACGAGCAGTACTTC. Translation: CASSLSGYEQYF.

V gene TRBV6-1 combines with J gene TRBJ1-2; the D gene is possibly TRBD1 (6 bases). The CDR3 runs 14 residues. Germline V gene lookup returns CDR1 MNHNS and CDR2 SASEGT. Trimming pared 1 base from V and 5 bases from J, leaving 11 bases between. CDR3 sequence (DNA): TGTGCCAGCAGTGAAGTACAGGGACCGTATGGCTACACCTTC. Translated: CASSEVQGPYGYTF.

DNA for the CDR3: TGTGCCAGTAGTAGATCGCGGGAGTACGAGCAGTACTTC. It encodes CASSRSREYEQYF. The chain has TRBV19 and TRBJ2-7; 7 positions match TRBD2. The CDR3 sequence is 13 residues long. CDR1 and CDR2 (germline): LNHDA, SQIVND (reference sequence). With V trimmed by 4 bases and J by 4 bases, 4 bases remained unmatched. The full variable domain, in which reference TRBV19 and TRBJ2-7 provide the parts outside the CDR3, is DGGITQSPKYLFRKEGQNVTLSCEQNLNHDAMYWYRQDPGQGLRLIYYSQIVNDFQKGDIAEGYSVSREKKESFPLTVTSAQKNPTAFYLCASSRSREYEQYFGPGTRLTVT.

A few counts support this clone. Sequence at one end of the junction differs from germline and may be a read error. The genes are TRBV10-1 and TRBJ2-7; D possibly corresponds to TRBD1 (5 bases). This CDR3 is 11 amino acids long. Germline lookup yields CDR1 WNHNN and CDR2 SYGVQD (reference sequence). The CDR3 protein is CASGDRDEQYF. The CDR3 DNA follows: TGCGCCAGCGGTGACAGAGACGAGCAGTACTTC.

About this clone: Other DNA sequences of this sample code for an identical CDR3. The chain links TRBV7-9 to TRBJ2-3, with TRBD1 matching over 8 bases. CDR3 length: 14 amino acids. V dropped 5 bases and J dropped 3; count of bases not matched to a gene: 4. The germline gives CDR1 SEHNR, CDR2 FQNEAQ (reference sequence). Written as DNA, the CDR3 is TGTGCCAGCAGCCTGGACAGGGCGACAGATACGCAGTATTTT. This gives the protein CASSLDRATDTQYF.

This clone was observed a few times. The rearrangement links TRBV7-9 to TRBJ1-5; D gene ambiguous. Trimming pared 6 bases from V and 6 bases from J, leaving 9 bases between. Germline V gene lookup returns CDR1 SEHNR and CDR2 FQNEAQ (reference sequence). The CDR3 is 12 residues long. CDR3 in DNA: TGTGCCAGCAGTCCCGTCGGTCAGCCCCAGCATTTT. This codes for CASSPVGQPQHF.

V usage is TRBV5-1 and J usage is TRBJ2-2; D gene ambiguous. The CDR3 sequence is 12 residues long. Germline CDR1 is SGHRS and CDR2 is YFSETQ. Here the CDR3 reads CATGANTGELFF. The CDR3 DNA is TGCGCTACTGGTGCGAACACCGGGGAGCTGTTTTTT.

This clone was picked up a small number of times. The CDR3: CASSLSTGNNQPQHF. CDR3 DNA sequence: TGTGCCAGCAGTTTATCGACGGGAAACAATCAGCCCCAGCATTTT. The chain couples TRBV27 to TRBJ1-5; D is unresolved. Germline CDR1 reads MNHEY; CDR2 reads SMNVEV (reference sequence). The ends were cut back, 0 bases at V and 3 bases at J, with 9 bases in the middle. This CDR3 contains 15 residues.

Turning to this clone: The same CDR3 can be traced to other DNA sequences in this sample. This chain uses TRBV7-9 with TRBJ2-5, with 7 bases identical to TRBD1. The V segment lost 4 bases and the J segment 1 base; nucleotides outside the gene matches: 3. Germline assignment: CDR1 SEHNR and CDR2 FQNEAQ (reference sequence). The CDR3 loop spans 14 amino acids. This CDR3 reads CASSSTGTQETQYF. The CDR3 DNA is TGTGCCAGCAGCTCGACAGGGACCCAAGAGACCCAGTACTTC. Full variable domain (outside the CDR3, taken from reference TRBV7-9 and TRBJ2-5): DTGVSQNPRHKITKRGQNVTFRCDPISEHNRLYWYRQTLGQGPEFLTYFQNEAQLEKSRLLSDRFSAERPKGSFSTLEIQRTEQGDSAMYLCASSSTGTQETQYFGPGTRLLVL.

The chain links TRBV11-2 to TRBJ1-1; maybe TRBD1 (5 bases). Looked up from germline, CDR1 is SGHAT and CDR2 is FQNNGV. Trimming took off 5 bases at V and 8 bases at J, with 21 bases between the two ends. The CDR3 loop spans 15 amino acids. The CDR3 reads CASSPNPTDTLEAFF. CDR3 DNA sequence: TGTGCCAGCAGCCCCAACCCCACGGACACCCTAGAAGCTTTCTTT.

This clone was seen once. The gene calls are TRBV9 and TRBJ1-2; maybe TRBD1 (6 bases). This CDR3 is built from 16 residues. Trimming removed 3 bases at V and 7 bases at J, with 22 bases between. In germline, CDR1 is SGDLS, CDR2 YYNGEE. CDR3 residues: CASSADSGTRNFGYTF. The CDR3 DNA reads TGTGCCAGCAGCGCCGACTCCGGGACAAGGAATTTTGGCTACACCTTC.

The chain carries TRBV30 and TRBJ2-5, with TRBD2 identical over 7 bases. Germline CDR1 is GTSNPN and CDR2 is SVGIG (reference sequence). The ends lost 0 bases at V and 2 bases at J; junction bases unmatched: 6. The CDR3 consists of 15 residues. CDR3 sequence reads: CAWSVRGGGQETQYF. Here the CDR3 DNA reads TGTGCCTGGAGTGTACGGGGCGGGGGTCAAGAGACCCAGTACTTC.